A selection of T cell receptor beta chains follows, all from one sample in a study of cytomegalovirus exposure and HLA in healthy donors. Generated by immunoSEQ multiplex PCR, the TCRdb table keeps only in-frame clones and is missing some. The table shows some 100,000 clones, with 60% to 85% occurring only once. The sample taken for sequencing was PBMCs. These receptors came from a man aged 45-65 years in good health and CMV-seronegative. The CDR3 runs from the conserved cysteine through the conserved F or W. D genes are given only for firm matches. A clone size is listed for some rows: how often the clone was seen (once, few, many), or a class if it is expanded.

v_gene: TRBV7-9
j_gene: TRBJ1-6
d_gene: .
abundance: .
CDR3aa: CSSSSSSAVDSPLHF
CDR3nt: TGTTCCAGCAGCTCCAGTTCGGCGGTGGATTCACCCCTCCACTTT

v_gene: TRBV6-5
j_gene: TRBJ2-1
d_gene: .
abundance: .
CDR3aa: CASTGTADNHEQFF
CDR3nt: TGTGCCAGCACTGGGACTGCCGACAACCATGAGCAGTTCTTC

v_gene: TRBV6-1
j_gene: TRBJ2-3
d_gene: TRBD1
abundance: .
CDR3aa: CASDRGFSTDTQYF
CDR3nt: TGTGCCAGCGACAGGGGGTTCAGCACAGATACGCAGTATTTT

v_gene: TRBV5-1
j_gene: TRBJ1-3
d_gene: .
abundance: .
CDR3aa: CASSPLGGMDGNTIYF
CDR3nt: TGCGCCAGCAGCCCGCTAGGGGGAATGGATGGAAACACCATATATTTT

v_gene: TRBV7-9
j_gene: TRBJ1-6
d_gene: TRBD1
abundance: few
CDR3aa: CASSNPGTENSPLHF
CDR3nt: TGTGCCAGCAGCAACCCCGGGACAGAGAATTCACCCCTCCACTTT

v_gene: TRBV5-1
j_gene: TRBJ2-6
d_gene: TRBD2
abundance: many
CDR3aa: CASSRGGSGANVLTF
CDR3nt: TGCGCCAGCAGTCGGGGGGGCTCTGGGGCCAACGTCCTGACTTTC

v_gene: TRBV15
j_gene: TRBJ1-3
d_gene: TRBD1
abundance: .
CDR3aa: CATSRVSQGASGNTIYF
CDR3nt: TGTGCCACCAGCAGAGTAAGCCAGGGGGCCTCTGGAAACACCATATATTTT

v_gene: TRBV4-1
j_gene: TRBJ2-1
d_gene: TRBD1
abundance: .
CDR3aa: CASSQEAGQGRIEQFF
CDR3nt: TGCGCCAGCAGCCAAGAGGCCGGACAGGGGAGGATTGAGCAGTTCTTC

v_gene: TRBV12-5
j_gene: TRBJ1-1
d_gene: TRBD1
abundance: few
CDR3aa: CASGLQTDPRQGAEAFF
CDR3nt: TGTGCTAGTGGTTTGCAAACAGATCCCCGGCAGGGGGCTGAAGCTTTCTTT

v_gene: TRBV6-1
j_gene: TRBJ1-2
d_gene: .
abundance: few
CDR3aa: CASTDKNPPNYGYTF
CDR3nt: TGTGCCAGCACGGACAAAAACCCCCCTAACTATGGCTACACCTTC

v_gene: TRBV4-3
j_gene: TRBJ2-3
d_gene: .
abundance: .
CDR3aa: CASSHGRGAQYF
CDR3nt: TGCGCCAGCAGCCATGGCAGGGGCGCGCAGTATTTT

v_gene: TRBV2
j_gene: TRBJ1-3
d_gene: .
abundance: .
CDR3aa: CASRFDRNSGNTIYF
CDR3nt: TGTGCCAGCAGGTTCGACAGGAACTCTGGAAACACCATATATTTT

v_gene: TRBV6-6
j_gene: TRBJ2-7
d_gene: .
abundance: .
CDR3aa: CASSTGVYEQYF
CDR3nt: TGTGCCAGCAGTACCGGTGTCTACGAGCAGTACTTC

v_gene: TRBV11-2
j_gene: TRBJ2-2
d_gene: .
abundance: once
CDR3aa: CASSIGTQNTGELFF
CDR3nt: TGTGCCAGCAGCATAGGGACACAGAACACCGGGGAGCTGTTTTTT

v_gene: TRBV6-1
j_gene: TRBJ1-1
d_gene: .
abundance: .
CDR3aa: CASSYMGNTEAFF
CDR3nt: TGTGCCAGCAGTTATATGGGCAACACTGAAGCTTTCTTT

v_gene: TRBV30
j_gene: TRBJ1-6
d_gene: .
abundance: .
CDR3aa: CACAGRGSPLHF
CDR3nt: TGTGCCTGTGCGGGACGGGGTTCACCCCTCCACTTT

v_gene: TRBV15
j_gene: TRBJ2-1
d_gene: .
abundance: .
CDR3aa: CATSRESSNEQFF
CDR3nt: TGTGCCACCAGCAGAGAATCGAGCAATGAGCAGTTCTTC

v_gene: TRBV19
j_gene: TRBJ2-3
d_gene: TRBD1
abundance: .
CDR3aa: CASSIGTGGGDTQYF
CDR3nt: TGTGCCAGTAGTATCGGGACAGGGGGGGGAGATACGCAGTATTTT

v_gene: TRBV27
j_gene: TRBJ1-6
d_gene: TRBD1
abundance: .
CDR3aa: CASSFSGGQGNSPLHF
CDR3nt: TGTGCCAGCAGTTTTTCTGGGGGACAGGGGAATTCACCCCTCCACTTT

v_gene: TRBV6-4
j_gene: TRBJ1-6
d_gene: .
abundance: .
CDR3aa: CASSATERSPLHF
CDR3nt: TGTGCCAGCAGTGCGACAGAAAGGTCACCCCTCCACTTT

v_gene: TRBV7-3
j_gene: TRBJ2-3
d_gene: .
abundance: .
CDR3aa: CASSLNQVHTDTQYF
CDR3nt: TGTGCCAGCAGCTTAAATCAGGTCCACACAGATACGCAGTATTTT

v_gene: TRBV9
j_gene: TRBJ1-1
d_gene: .
abundance: .
CDR3aa: CASSVGGSGGGAFF
CDR3nt: TGTGCCAGCAGCGTAGGGGGTAGCGGAGGAGGGGCTTTCTTT

v_gene: TRBV27
j_gene: TRBJ1-1
d_gene: .
abundance: .
CDR3aa: CASSSVIPGTEAFF
CDR3nt: TGTGCCAGCAGTTCCGTGATTCCAGGGACTGAAGCTTTCTTT

v_gene: TRBV9
j_gene: TRBJ2-2
d_gene: .
abundance: .
CDR3aa: CASSVAGVNTGELFF
CDR3nt: TGTGCCAGCAGCGTAGCGGGGGTGAACACCGGGGAGCTGTTTTTT

v_gene: TRBV11-1
j_gene: TRBJ2-7
d_gene: .
abundance: .
CDR3aa: CASTLTRAGVGEQYF
CDR3nt: TGTGCCAGCACCTTAACGAGGGCAGGCGTGGGGGAGCAGTACTTC

v_gene: TRBV5-1
j_gene: TRBJ2-3
d_gene: .
abundance: .
CDR3aa: CASSRIPGQSSTDTQYF
CDR3nt: TGCGCCAGCAGCCGGATCCCTGGGCAGTCTAGCACAGATACGCAGTATTTT

v_gene: TRBV7-9
j_gene: TRBJ1-6
d_gene: .
abundance: .
CDR3aa: CASSVGGEGSPLHF
CDR3nt: TGTGCCAGCAGCGTCGGGGGAGAGGGTTCACCCCTCCACTTT